The entry below describes one TCR beta chain. Its antigen remains unknown. These data are taken from a study of cytomegalovirus exposure and HLA in healthy donors. It was with 60 Vbeta and 13 Jbeta primers that the PCR ran. The data were produced by immunoSEQ multiplex PCR, yet TCRdb's version contains in-frame clones alone and is incomplete. Among approximately 140,000 clones, over 60% were seen once, and the ten largest hold approximately 1.6%. Looked up from germline, CDR1 is ENHRY and CDR2 is SYGVKD. V was pared by 3 bases and J by 3 bases, with 5 bases between. The CDR3 runs to 12 residues. Notes on the study in general: Among immune exposure information, only CMV serostatus was available. Confirmation in vitro established that three CMV-associated chains were specific for CMV antigens. Later analysis indicated greater clonal expansion among HLA-associated TCR beta chains than among equally common other chains.

The sequence was collected from a woman aged 18-35 years in good health and CMV-seronegative. The sample taken for sequencing was PBMCs. The rearrangement links TRBV10-3 to TRBJ1-2; D is perhaps TRBD1 (5 bases). CDR3 sequence (DNA): TGTGCCATCAGTGACAGGGACTATGGCTACACCTTC. It translates to CAISDRDYGYTF.